Reported below is one T cell receptor (beta chain). Its specificity is not known. Other DNA sequences in the same sample also yield this CDR3. The data originate from a study of shared clonotypes between healthy human individuals. Overall study findings and caveats: As a rule, naive subsets had a larger estimated richness than memory subsets. When compared with the clonotypes that were shared by all four sorted-subset donors, the non-shared clonotypes turned out to have lower generation probabilities.

TCRdb's copy holds only in-frame clones and misses some; the assay was immunoSEQ multiplex PCR. This table holds roughly 1,500,000 clones, around 98% found once. The CDR3 consists of 12 residues. Germline assignment: CDR1 SQVTM and CDR2 ANQGSEA. The chain joins TRBV29-1 to TRBJ2-5, with 7 bases that match TRBD1. This clonotype was sampled from a man aged 25 to 40 in good health. Sequenced sample: naive CD4+ T cells sorted from blood. The subset here: CD45RA+ positively selected. CDR3 loop: CSVNRGGETQYF. Written as DNA, the CDR3 is TGCAGTGTCAACAGGGGCGGAGAGACCCAGTACTTC.